A selection of T cell receptor beta chains follows, all from one sample in a study of T cells after yellow fever vaccination. TCRdb re-derived calls from the 5' RACE reads in MiXCR, one entry per CDR3 protein. The sample has hundreds of thousands of distinct CDR3 sequences; over 15% are singletons. The sample consisted of PBMCs, taken before the yellow fever booster vaccination. These receptors were collected from a young man who received the YFV17D yellow fever vaccine. The CDR3 runs from the conserved cysteine through the conserved F or W. Each record gives: D gene, J gene, clone size, V gene, CDR3 protein, CDR3 DNA. D genes are given only for firm matches. Clone size, where shown, is once, few, many, or a class for clones that have expanded.

>-|TRBJ1-1|few|TRBV19
CASSKTGNTEAFF
TGTGCCAGTAGTAAAACGGGGAACACTGAAGCTTTCTTT
>-|TRBJ1-4|few|TRBV7-2
CASRAPNEKLFF
TGTGCCAGCAGGGCCCCTAATGAAAAACTGTTTTTT
>-|TRBJ1-5|few|TRBV6-5
CASSPRGLNQPQHF
TGTGCCAGCAGTCCACGGGGGTTGAATCAGCCCCAGCATTTT
>-|TRBJ2-5|-|TRBV5-1
CASHTSHPGPSGGETQYF
TGCGCCAGCCATACTTCCCATCCGGGGCCTTCGGGCGGGGAGACCCAGTACTTC
>-|TRBJ2-4|many|TRBV3-1
CASSQDSGNIQYF
TGTGCCAGCAGCCAAGATTCAGGGAACATTCAGTACTTC
>-|TRBJ2-3|-|TRBV7-2
CASSFGQDSTDTQYF
TGTGCCAGCAGCTTCGGACAAGATAGCACAGATACGCAGTATTTT
>TRBD2|TRBJ2-1|few|TRBV7-2
CASSLSGGVPWEQFF
TGTGCCAGCAGCTTAAGCGGGGGGGTCCCGTGGGAGCAGTTCTTC
>-|TRBJ2-7|-|TRBV6-2/TRBV6-3
CASSLDGTLLYEQYF
TGTGCCAGCAGTTTGGACGGGACACTCCTATACGAGCAGTACTTC
>-|TRBJ2-5|few|TRBV29-1
CSLSSGDHVPTQYF
TGCAGCCTTAGTTCAGGGGACCACGTCCCGACCCAGTACTTC
>-|TRBJ1-5|-|TRBV4-2
CASSQDPGQSNQPQHF
TGTGCCAGCAGCCAAGATCCAGGACAGAGCAATCAGCCCCAGCATTTT
>TRBD1|TRBJ1-1|-|TRBV7-2
CASSPLGTGVSAFF
TGTGCCAGCAGCCCACTTGGGACAGGGGTTTCAGCTTTCTTT
>-|TRBJ1-1|many|TRBV5-1
CASSRGEMTEAFF
TGCGCCAGCTCGAGGGGGGAGATGACTGAAGCTTTCTTT
>-|TRBJ2-2|few|TRBV19
CASSIGRSRFTGELFF
TGTGCCAGTAGTATAGGAAGGAGTAGGTTCACCGGGGAGCTGTTTTTT
>TRBD1|TRBJ2-2|many|TRBV6-4
CASRDRDTGELFF
TGTGCCAGCCGGGACAGGGACACCGGGGAGCTGTTTTTT
>-|TRBJ2-3|-|TRBV24-1
CATALDGSTDTQYF
TGTGCCACCGCTCTGGACGGTAGCACAGATACGCAGTATTTT
>-|TRBJ1-1|few|TRBV5-1
CASSSQGTSDTEAFF
TGCGCCAGCAGCTCACAGGGAACTTCGGACACTGAAGCTTTCTTT
>-|TRBJ2-3|-|TRBV4-2
CASSQTAVDTDTQYF
TGTGCCAGCAGCCAAACGGCCGTCGACACAGATACGCAGTATTTT
>-|TRBJ2-2|-|TRBV28
CASSLWAGELFF
TGTGCCAGCAGTTTATGGGCCGGGGAGCTGTTTTTT
>TRBD1|TRBJ1-2|-|TRBV11-1
CASSFDNRGPYGYTF
TGTGCCAGCAGCTTCGACAACAGGGGACCGTATGGCTACACCTTC
>-|TRBJ1-1|-|TRBV5-4
CASRLWGGNTEAFF
TGTGCCAGCAGGCTGTGGGGGGGGAACACTGAAGCTTTCTTT
>-|TRBJ1-2|few|TRBV4-3
CASSQDRYIGNGYTF
TGCGCCAGCAGCCAAGATAGGTATATCGGGAATGGCTACACCTTC
>-|TRBJ2-1|-|TRBV5-4
CASRQDRLGRQFF
TGTGCCAGCAGGCAGGACCGCTTGGGGAGGCAGTTCTTC
>-|TRBJ2-5|-|TRBV11-2
CASSLVGVETQYF
TGTGCCAGCAGCTTAGTGGGGGTTGAGACCCAGTACTTC
>TRBD1|TRBJ2-1|-|TRBV5-1
CASRQIYRGTGNEQFF
TGCGCCAGCAGACAAATTTACAGGGGAACGGGCAATGAGCAGTTCTTC
>-|TRBJ1-1|-|TRBV19
CASSWVANTEAFF
TGTGCCAGTAGTTGGGTGGCGAACACTGAAGCTTTCTTT
>TRBD1|TRBJ1-4|-|TRBV20-1
CSARDLDRRNEKLFF
TGCAGTGCTAGAGATTTGGACAGGCGGAATGAAAAACTGTTTTTT
>-|TRBJ2-1|-|TRBV6-5
CASTAYNEQFF
TGTGCCAGCACGGCGTACAATGAGCAGTTCTTC
>TRBD1|TRBJ2-2|many|TRBV20-1
CSARSTDRDETGELFF
TGCAGTGCTAGATCAACCGACAGGGATGAGACCGGGGAGCTGTTTTTT
>-|TRBJ2-7|few|TRBV12-3/TRBV12-4
CASSRWRGSYEQYF
TGTGCCAGCAGTCGTTGGAGGGGCTCCTACGAGCAGTACTTC
>-|TRBJ2-6|few|TRBV25-1
CATTGVQGRSSGANVLTF
TGTGCCACCACCGGGGTCCAAGGACGAAGCTCTGGGGCCAACGTCCTGACTTTC
>TRBD1|TRBJ2-3|-|TRBV15
CATSTGQGSDTQYF
TGTGCCACCAGCACGGGACAGGGGTCAGATACGCAGTATTTT
>-|TRBJ2-7|few|TRBV7-3
CASSLTKGYEQYF
TGTGCCAGCAGCTTAACGAAGGGGTACGAGCAGTACTTC
>TRBD2|TRBJ2-3|-|TRBV4-3
CASSQEGVGGGRGTTDTQYF
TGCGCCAGCAGCCAAGAGGGTGTCGGGGGGGGTCGCGGAACAACAGATACGCAGTATTTT
>TRBD1|TRBJ2-1|few|TRBV20-1
CSASTWDRYNEQFF
TGCAGTGCTAGCACCTGGGACAGATACAATGAGCAGTTCTTC
>TRBD2|TRBJ2-1|-|TRBV6-2/TRBV6-3
CASSRLAVYNEQFF
TGTGCCAGCAGCCGACTAGCGGTCTACAATGAGCAGTTCTTC
>TRBD1|TRBJ1-2|-|TRBV7-3
CASSWTGALNRDYGYTF
TGTGCCAGCAGCTGGACAGGGGCCCTTAACCGGGACTATGGCTACACCTTC
>-|TRBJ2-7|-|TRBV29-1
CSVLQGSYEQYF
TGCAGCGTTCTGCAGGGATCCTACGAGCAGTACTTC
>TRBD2|TRBJ2-7|few|TRBV29-1
CSVEAGVDEQYF
TGCAGCGTTGAGGCGGGGGTCGACGAGCAGTACTTC
>-|TRBJ1-4|few|TRBV6-2/TRBV6-3
CASSSVRGMDEKLFF
TGTGCCAGCAGTTCGGTGCGGGGTATGGATGAAAAACTGTTTTTT
>-|TRBJ1-5|-|TRBV10-3
CAISGSQDQPQHF
TGTGCCATCAGTGGGTCACAAGATCAGCCCCAGCATTTT
>TRBD1|TRBJ2-1|-|TRBV20-1
CSATGTGWYNEQFF
TGCAGTGCTACCGGGACAGGGTGGTACAATGAGCAGTTCTTC
>TRBD1|TRBJ1-2|-|TRBV5-6
CASSLVGDRSGYGYTF
TGTGCCAGCAGCTTGGTTGGGGACAGGTCTGGCTATGGCTACACCTTC
>-|TRBJ2-2|few|TRBV18
CASSGSYGANTGELFF
TGTGCCAGCTCAGGATCATACGGGGCGAACACCGGGGAGCTGTTTTTT
>-|TRBJ2-5|-|TRBV29-1
CSVDGQETQYF
TGCAGCGTTGACGGCCAAGAGACCCAGTACTTC
>-|TRBJ1-4|-|TRBV4-2
CASSQDVSRVQYREKLFF
TGTGCCAGCAGCCAAGATGTCAGCCGGGTCCAATATCGTGAAAAACTGTTTTTT
>TRBD1|TRBJ2-3|-|TRBV7-8
CASSLVSGTGIDTQYF
TGTGCCAGCAGCTTAGTATCCGGGACAGGGATTGATACGCAGTATTTT
>TRBD1|TRBJ2-5|few|TRBV9
CSSSADRGLRETQYF
TGTTCCAGCAGCGCCGACAGGGGGCTTCGGGAGACCCAGTACTTC
>TRBD1|TRBJ1-4|once|TRBV7-2
CASSRGQGAEKLFF
TGTGCCAGCAGCCGGGGACAGGGGGCGGAAAAACTGTTTTTT
>-|TRBJ2-7|many|TRBV20-1
CSASAGTLNYEQYF
TGCAGTGCTAGTGCCGGGACTTTGAACTACGAGCAGTACTTC
>-|TRBJ2-2|-|TRBV15
CATSRAPNTGELFF
TGTGCCACCAGCAGAGCACCGAACACCGGGGAGCTGTTTTTT
>-|TRBJ1-3|many|TRBV10-3
CAISAVTRHGNTIYF
TGTGCCATCAGTGCGGTCACCCGCCATGGAAACACCATATATTTT
>TRBD1|TRBJ1-4|few|TRBV6-5
CASSPRTGREKLFF
TGTGCCAGCAGCCCTCGGACAGGGCGGGAAAAACTGTTTTTT
>TRBD1|TRBJ1-1|few|TRBV20-1
CSARPDRASSFF
TGCAGTGCTAGACCGGACAGGGCGTCGTCTTTCTTT
>-|TRBJ1-5|once|TRBV6-4
CASSDSGSDSNQPQHF
TGTGCCAGCAGTGACTCCGGCAGCGATAGCAATCAGCCCCAGCATTTT
>-|TRBJ2-2|few|TRBV7-6
CASSFGGVHGGELFF
TGTGCCAGCAGCTTCGGAGGGGTGCATGGCGGGGAGCTGTTTTTT
>-|TRBJ2-3|-|TRBV12-3/TRBV12-4
CASSLGVSADTQYF
TGTGCCAGCAGTTTAGGGGTATCTGCAGATACGCAGTATTTT
>-|TRBJ2-2|few|TRBV7-8
CASSAERTGELFF
TGTGCCAGCAGCGCGGAGCGGACCGGGGAGCTGTTTTTT
>-|TRBJ1-4|few|TRBV29-1
CSAWGADEKLFF
TGCAGCGCCTGGGGGGCTGATGAAAAACTGTTTTTT
>-|TRBJ1-2|few|TRBV7-2
CASSYLRPARPGAPSNYGYTF
TGTGCCAGCAGCTATCTAAGGCCCGCGCGGCCAGGGGCCCCCTCTAACTATGGCTACACCTTC
>-|TRBJ1-2|-|TRBV12-3/TRBV12-4
CASIGQGPPRNGYTF
TGTGCCAGCATTGGGCAGGGGCCCCCTAGGAATGGCTACACCTTC